This TCR beta chain was retrieved from a study of control samples from healthy donors and cancer patients. CDR3 length: 17 amino acids. Trimming removed 5 bases from V and 2 bases from J, with 19 bases in between. Looked up from germline, CDR1 is MGHRA and CDR2 is YSYEKL. Method: immunoSEQ multiplex PCR; TCRdb's copy keeps in-frame clones and lacks some. Here the sample spans 75,000 to 90,000 clones, around nine tenths being singletons. Sequencing was carried out using blood. This chain connects TRBV4-1 to TRBJ1-3, with D unresolved. This clonotype was sampled from a man aged 45-60 years in good health. CDR3 sequence: CASSNNGVQRTGNTIYF. CDR3 bases: TGCGCCAGCAGCAACAACGGGGTGCAGAGAACTGGAAACACCATATATTTT.